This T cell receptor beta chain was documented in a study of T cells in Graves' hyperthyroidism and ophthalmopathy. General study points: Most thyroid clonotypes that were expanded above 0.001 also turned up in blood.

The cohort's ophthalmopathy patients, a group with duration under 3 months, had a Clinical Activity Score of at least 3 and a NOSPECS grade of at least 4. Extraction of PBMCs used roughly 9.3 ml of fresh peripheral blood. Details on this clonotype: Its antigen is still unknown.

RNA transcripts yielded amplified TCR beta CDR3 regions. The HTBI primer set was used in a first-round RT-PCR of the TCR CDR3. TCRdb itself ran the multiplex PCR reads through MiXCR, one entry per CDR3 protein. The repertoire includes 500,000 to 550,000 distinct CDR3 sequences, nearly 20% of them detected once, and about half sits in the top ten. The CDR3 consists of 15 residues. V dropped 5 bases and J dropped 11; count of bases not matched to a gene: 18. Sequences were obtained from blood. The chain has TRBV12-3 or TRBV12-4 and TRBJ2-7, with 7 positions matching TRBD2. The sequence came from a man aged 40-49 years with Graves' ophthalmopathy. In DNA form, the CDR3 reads TGTGCCAGCAGTCCTTTTGCGGGAGTGGCCCCCCAGAAGTACTTC. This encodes CASSPFAGVAPQKYF.